These T cell receptor beta chains were read from a single sample in a study of CD8 T cells in ankylosing spondylitis. In TCRdb, the 5' RACE reads were re-called with MiXCR into one record per CDR3 protein. The sample lists 700,000 or so distinct CDR3 sequences, around 19% occurring once. Sequencing was performed on blood, either unsorted or a sorted T cell fraction (not recorded which). The receptors stem from a male donor with ankylosing spondylitis. Each CDR3 is given with its conserved first and last residue. A D gene is named only where the DNA matches it firmly. Only some rows state a clone size, as once, few, many or a class for expanded clones.

abundance: many
d_gene: TRBD2
v_gene: TRBV27
len: 15
j_gene: TRBJ2-1
CDR3nt: TGTGCCAGCAACCTAGCGGGAGACGCGTACAATGAGCAGTTCTTC
CDR3aa: CASNLAGDAYNEQFF

abundance: few
d_gene: -
v_gene: TRBV20-1
len: 15
j_gene: TRBJ2-3
CDR3nt: TGCAGTGCTAGAGTACTAGCATCCGGCACAGATACGCAGTATTTT
CDR3aa: CSARVLASGTDTQYF

abundance: -
d_gene: -
v_gene: TRBV7-2
len: 16
j_gene: TRBJ2-3
CDR3nt: TGTGCCAGCAGCTTAGCCTCGGGGCAGAGCACAGATACGCAGTATTTT
CDR3aa: CASSLASGQSTDTQYF

abundance: -
d_gene: -
v_gene: TRBV28
len: 14
j_gene: TRBJ1-4
CDR3nt: TGTGCCAGCAGTAAAGGGGGAAGGGACGAAAAACTGTTTTTT
CDR3aa: CASSKGGRDEKLFF

abundance: -
d_gene: -
v_gene: TRBV9
len: 14
j_gene: TRBJ1-1
CDR3nt: TGTGCCAGCAGCGGACCACAGGGCGACACTGAAGCTTTCTTT
CDR3aa: CASSGPQGDTEAFF

abundance: -
d_gene: -
v_gene: TRBV9
len: 13
j_gene: TRBJ2-5
CDR3nt: TGTGCCAGCAGCGTAGCCTCGTCAGAGACCCAGTACTTC
CDR3aa: CASSVASSETQYF

abundance: few
d_gene: TRBD1
v_gene: TRBV4-1
len: 16
j_gene: TRBJ2-7
CDR3nt: TGCGCCAGCAGCCGAGAACAGGGGACGAGCTCCTACGAGCAGTACTTC
CDR3aa: CASSREQGTSSYEQYF

abundance: few
d_gene: -
v_gene: TRBV7-9
len: 14
j_gene: TRBJ2-4
CDR3nt: TGTGCCAGCAGCCCAATGGGGGACAAAAACATTCAGTACTTC
CDR3aa: CASSPMGDKNIQYF

abundance: few
d_gene: -
v_gene: TRBV28
len: 15
j_gene: TRBJ2-7
CDR3nt: TGTGCCAGCAGTTCTCCGGACAGGGAGGGCTCCGAGCAGTACTTC
CDR3aa: CASSSPDREGSEQYF

abundance: few
d_gene: -
v_gene: TRBV24-1
len: 17
j_gene: TRBJ2-1
CDR3nt: TGTGCCACCAGTGCGGTTAGCGGTGCGAGCTCCTACAATGAGCAGTTCTTC
CDR3aa: CATSAVSGASSYNEQFF

abundance: -
d_gene: -
v_gene: TRBV20-1
len: 13
j_gene: TRBJ2-2
CDR3nt: TGCAGCGGGCAAGGGGGGAACACCGGGGAGCTGTCTTTT
CDR3aa: CSGQGGNTGELSF

abundance: -
d_gene: -
v_gene: TRBV13
len: 16
j_gene: TRBJ2-7
CDR3nt: TGTGCCAGCAGCCCACTCGGCCAGCAGAACAACTACGAGCAGTACTTC
CDR3aa: CASSPLGQQNNYEQYF

abundance: -
d_gene: TRBD1
v_gene: TRBV5-1
len: 16
j_gene: TRBJ1-2
CDR3nt: TGCGCCAGCAGCTTGACGCCAAGACAGGGAACTTATGGCTACACCTTC
CDR3aa: CASSLTPRQGTYGYTF

abundance: -
d_gene: TRBD1
v_gene: TRBV9
len: 20
j_gene: TRBJ2-3
CDR3nt: TGTGCCAGCAGCGTAAGTCGGGACAGGGGGCCGTTATCCTACACAGATACGCAGTATTTT
CDR3aa: CASSVSRDRGPLSYTDTQYF

abundance: few
d_gene: -
v_gene: TRBV6-5
len: 16
j_gene: TRBJ2-7
CDR3nt: TGTGCCAGCAGTTACTCGATTGAGGCCGGGGGTTCCGAGCAGTACTTC
CDR3aa: CASSYSIEAGGSEQYF

abundance: -
d_gene: TRBD1
v_gene: TRBV27
len: 14
j_gene: TRBJ2-7
CDR3nt: TGTGCCAGCAGTCGACTCGGGACAGCCTACGAGCAGTACTTC
CDR3aa: CASSRLGTAYEQYF

abundance: few
d_gene: -
v_gene: TRBV5-6
len: 17
j_gene: TRBJ2-2
CDR3nt: TGTGCCAGCAGCTTGCGTCCCCGGGACCAGCTTAGCGGGGAGCTGTTTTTT
CDR3aa: CASSLRPRDQLSGELFF

abundance: -
d_gene: TRBD1
v_gene: TRBV12-3/TRBV12-4
len: 15
j_gene: TRBJ1-6
CDR3nt: TGTGCCAGCAGTCCGTCGGCAGGGGGCTATTCACCCCTCCACTTT
CDR3aa: CASSPSAGGYSPLHF

abundance: -
d_gene: -
v_gene: TRBV27
len: 13
j_gene: TRBJ2-7
CDR3nt: TGTGCCAGCAGTCGAAACAGGGCCTACGAGCAGTACTTC
CDR3aa: CASSRNRAYEQYF

abundance: -
d_gene: TRBD1
v_gene: TRBV9
len: 14
j_gene: TRBJ1-2
CDR3nt: TGTGCCAGCAGCACCCAGGGGGATGGCTATGGCTACACCTTC
CDR3aa: CASSTQGDGYGYTF